Detailed here is one T cell receptor beta chain. Its cognate antigen is unknown. The V and J ends lost 4 bases and 7 bases respectively, with 7 bases between them. The CDR3 runs 10 residues. CDR1 is SQVTM, CDR2 ANQGSEA, per germline. The extraction recovered at least 5 micrograms of total RNA per sample. The sample is drawn from a study of blood T cells in healthy people across ages. Findings and limits, study-wide: Naive CD4+ cells and diversity were both higher in long-lived donors than in aged donors.

The second PCR ran about 6 to 12 cycles with a sample-barcoded 5' primer and J-beta primers. Researchers report that a template-switch adaptor with 12 random nucleotides tagged each cDNA molecule. TCRdb itself ran the 5' RACE reads through MiXCR, one entry per CDR3 protein. The sample gives about 780,000 distinct CDR3 sequences, about half of which show up once; less than 20% is in the top ten. Sequenced: blood. This receptor was identified in an elderly man in good health. V and J are TRBV29-1 and TRBJ1-2, with D possibly TRBD1 on 5 matching bases. The CDR3 protein is CSVVDIGYTF. CDR3 sequence (DNA): TGCAGCGTTGTGGACATTGGCTACACCTTC. Full variable domain (missing parts from reference TRBV29-1 and TRBJ1-2): SAVISQKPSRDICQRGTSLTIQCQVDSQVTMMFWYRQQPGQSLTLIATANQGSEATYESGFVIDKFPISRPNLTFSTLTVSNMSPEDSSIYLCSVVDIGYTFGSGTRLTVV.